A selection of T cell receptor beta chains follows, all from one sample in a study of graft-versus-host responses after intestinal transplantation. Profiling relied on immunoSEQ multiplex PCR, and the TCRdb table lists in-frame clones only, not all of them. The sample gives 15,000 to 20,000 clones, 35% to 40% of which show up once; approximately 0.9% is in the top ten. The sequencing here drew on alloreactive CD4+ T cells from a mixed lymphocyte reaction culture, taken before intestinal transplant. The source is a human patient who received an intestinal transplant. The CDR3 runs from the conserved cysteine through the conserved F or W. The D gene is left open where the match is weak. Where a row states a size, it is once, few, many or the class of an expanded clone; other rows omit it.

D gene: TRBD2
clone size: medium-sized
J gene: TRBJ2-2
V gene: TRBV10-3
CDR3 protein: CAIGRGENTGELFF
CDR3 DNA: TGTGCCATCGGACGGGGGGAGAACACCGGGGAGCTGTTTTTT

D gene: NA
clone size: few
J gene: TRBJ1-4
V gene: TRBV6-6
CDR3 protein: CASSYSRGQITEKLFF
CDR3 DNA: TGTGCCAGCAGTTACTCTAGAGGGCAGATTACTGAAAAACTGTTTTTT

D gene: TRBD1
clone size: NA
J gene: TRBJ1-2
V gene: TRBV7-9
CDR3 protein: CASSSSGFTGGSAYGYTF
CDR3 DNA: TGTGCCAGCAGCTCTTCCGGTTTCACAGGGGGCTCTGCGTATGGCTACACCTTC

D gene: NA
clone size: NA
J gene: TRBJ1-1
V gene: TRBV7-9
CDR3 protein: CASSPHVSSYTEAFF
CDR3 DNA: TGTGCCAGCAGCCCCCATGTTTCTTCATACACTGAAGCTTTCTTT

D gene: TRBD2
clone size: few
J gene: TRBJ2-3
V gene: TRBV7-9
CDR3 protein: CASSSPGGGGAGSDTQYF
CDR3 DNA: TGTGCCAGCAGCTCCCCTGGTGGCGGGGGGGCAGGGTCAGATACGCAGTATTTT

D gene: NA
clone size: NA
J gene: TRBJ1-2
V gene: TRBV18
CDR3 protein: CASSPGLTTNYGYTF
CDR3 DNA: TGTGCCAGCTCACCTGGACTGACAACCAACTATGGCTACACCTTC

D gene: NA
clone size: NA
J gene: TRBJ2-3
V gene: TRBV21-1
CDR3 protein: CASSKVGQSTDTQYF
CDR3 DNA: TGTGCCAGCAGCAAAGTGGGACAGAGCACAGATACGCAGTATTTT

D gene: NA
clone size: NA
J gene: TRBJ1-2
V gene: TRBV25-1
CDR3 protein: CASSESPTDFYGYTF
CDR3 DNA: TGTGCCAGCAGTGAATCCCCGACGGATTTCTATGGCTACACCTTC

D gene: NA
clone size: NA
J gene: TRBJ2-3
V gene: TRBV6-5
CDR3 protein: CASSYLGGAGTDTQYF
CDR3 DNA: TGTGCCAGCAGTTACTTGGGGGGGGCCGGCACAGATACGCAGTATTTT

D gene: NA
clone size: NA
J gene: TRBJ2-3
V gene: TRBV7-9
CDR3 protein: CASGRGFPTDTQYF
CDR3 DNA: TGTGCCAGCGGTAGGGGCTTCCCCACAGATACGCAGTATTTT

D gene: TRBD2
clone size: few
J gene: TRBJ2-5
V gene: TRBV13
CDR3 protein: CASSPIAGKETQYF
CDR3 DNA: TGTGCCAGCAGCCCCATAGCGGGAAAAGAGACCCAGTACTTC

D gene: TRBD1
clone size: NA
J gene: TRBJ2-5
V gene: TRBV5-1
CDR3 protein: CASSQRTGGETQYF
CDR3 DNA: TGCGCCAGCAGCCAACGGACAGGGGGAGAGACCCAGTACTTC

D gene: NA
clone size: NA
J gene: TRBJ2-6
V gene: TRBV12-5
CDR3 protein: CASGGRDAGQSRANVLTF
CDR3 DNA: TGTGCTAGTGGTGGCCGCGATGCAGGACAAAGTCGGGCCAACGTCCTGACTTTC

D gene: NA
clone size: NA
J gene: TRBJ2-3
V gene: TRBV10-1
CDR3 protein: CASSSQGTASDTQYF
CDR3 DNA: TGCGCCAGCAGTTCGCAAGGGACCGCCTCAGATACGCAGTATTTT

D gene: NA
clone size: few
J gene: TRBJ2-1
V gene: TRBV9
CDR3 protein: CASSVAVYNEQFF
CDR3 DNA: TGTGCCAGCAGCGTGGCCGTATACAATGAGCAGTTCTTC

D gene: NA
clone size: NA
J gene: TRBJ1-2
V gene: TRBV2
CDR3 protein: CASSDWSNYGYTF
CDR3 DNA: TGTGCCAGCAGTGACTGGTCTAACTATGGCTACACCTTC

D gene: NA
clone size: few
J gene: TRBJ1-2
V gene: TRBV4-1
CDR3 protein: CASSQVKGAGYTF
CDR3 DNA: TGCGCCAGCAGCCAAGTCAAGGGAGCTGGCTACACCTTC

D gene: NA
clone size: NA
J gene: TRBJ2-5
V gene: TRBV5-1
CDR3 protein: CASSLSQETQYF
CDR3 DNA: TGCGCCAGCAGCTTGTCTCAAGAGACCCAGTACTTC

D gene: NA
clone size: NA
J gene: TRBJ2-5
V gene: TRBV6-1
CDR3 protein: CASIVRVSPQGAQYF
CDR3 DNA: TGTGCCAGCATTGTAAGGGTGTCCCCCCAAGGGGCCCAGTACTTC

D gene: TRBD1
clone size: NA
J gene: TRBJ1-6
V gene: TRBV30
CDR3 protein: CAWTRDSSPLHF
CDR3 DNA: TGTGCCTGGACAAGGGACAGTTCACCCCTCCACTTT

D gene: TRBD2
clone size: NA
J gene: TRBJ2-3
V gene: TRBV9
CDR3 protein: CASNPLGGGRDTQYF
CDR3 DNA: TGTGCCAGCAACCCCCTAGGCGGGGGTAGAGATACGCAGTATTTT

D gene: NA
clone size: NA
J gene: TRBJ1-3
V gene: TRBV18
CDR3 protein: CASSPRDSGSGNTIYF
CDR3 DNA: TGTGCCAGCTCACCTCGAGACAGTGGCTCTGGAAACACCATATATTTT

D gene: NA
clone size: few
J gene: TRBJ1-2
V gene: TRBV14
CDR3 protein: CASSQDWGRFYGYTF
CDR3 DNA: TGTGCCAGCAGCCAAGATTGGGGGCGCTTCTATGGCTACACCTTC

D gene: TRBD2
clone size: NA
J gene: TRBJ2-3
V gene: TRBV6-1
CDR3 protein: CASSRGGYTDTQYF
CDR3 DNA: TGTGCCAGCTCGCGCGGGGGGTACACAGATACGCAGTATTTT

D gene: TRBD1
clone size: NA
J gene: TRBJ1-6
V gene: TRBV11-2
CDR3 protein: CASSLMGQTGNSPLHF
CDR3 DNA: TGTGCCAGCAGCTTAATGGGACAGACAGGGAATTCACCCCTCCACTTT

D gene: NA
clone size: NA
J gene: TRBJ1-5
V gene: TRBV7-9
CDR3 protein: CASSVRRGTQHF
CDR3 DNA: TGTGCCAGCAGCGTCCGCAGGGGTACCCAGCATTTT

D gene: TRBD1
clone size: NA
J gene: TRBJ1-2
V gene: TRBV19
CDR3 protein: CASMVGGQGFGYTF
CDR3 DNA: TGTGCCAGTATGGTCGGTGGACAGGGCTTTGGCTACACCTTC

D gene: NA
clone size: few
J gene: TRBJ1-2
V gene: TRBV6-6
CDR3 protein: CASSFDSALYGYTF
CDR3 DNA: TGTGCCAGCAGCTTTGACAGTGCCCTCTATGGCTACACCTTC

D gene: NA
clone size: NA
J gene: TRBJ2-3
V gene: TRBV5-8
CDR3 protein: CASSLGLHPGTSTDTQYF
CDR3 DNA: TGTGCCAGCAGCTTGGGACTCCACCCGGGCACGAGCACAGATACGCAGTATTTT

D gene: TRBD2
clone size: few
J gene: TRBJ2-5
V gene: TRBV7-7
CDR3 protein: CASSQLADQETQYF
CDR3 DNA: TGTGCCAGCAGCCAACTAGCGGACCAAGAGACCCAGTACTTC

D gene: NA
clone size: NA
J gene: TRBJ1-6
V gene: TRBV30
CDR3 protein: CAWTGGVVTPLHF
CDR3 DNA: TGTGCCTGGACCGGAGGGGTCGTAACACCCCTCCACTTT

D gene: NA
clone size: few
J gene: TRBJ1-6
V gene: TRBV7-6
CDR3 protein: CASSPGAQGPYNSPLHF
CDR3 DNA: TGTGCCAGCAGCCCGGGGGCACAGGGACCCTATAATTCACCCCTCCACTTT

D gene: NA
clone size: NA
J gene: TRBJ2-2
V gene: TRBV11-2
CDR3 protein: CASSWTETTGELFF
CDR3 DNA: TGTGCCAGCAGCTGGACAGAGACCACCGGGGAGCTGTTTTTT

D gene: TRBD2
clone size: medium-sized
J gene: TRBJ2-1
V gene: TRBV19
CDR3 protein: CASSIWLAGPNEQFF
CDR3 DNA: TGTGCCAGTAGTATTTGGCTAGCGGGGCCAAATGAGCAGTTCTTC

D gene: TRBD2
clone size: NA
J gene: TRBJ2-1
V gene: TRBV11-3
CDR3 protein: CASTSSGRLYNEQFF
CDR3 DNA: TGTGCCAGCACCTCTAGCGGGCGACTTTACAATGAGCAGTTCTTC

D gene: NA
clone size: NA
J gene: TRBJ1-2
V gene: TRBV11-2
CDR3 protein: CASSRRPRTPTHYGYTF
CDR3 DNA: TGTGCCAGCAGCCGGAGACCACGGACACCGACCCACTATGGCTACACCTTC

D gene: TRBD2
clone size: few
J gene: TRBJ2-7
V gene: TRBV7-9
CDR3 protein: CASSLRGAGGDEQYF
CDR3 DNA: TGTGCCAGCAGCTTACGAGGAGCGGGGGGCGACGAGCAGTACTTC

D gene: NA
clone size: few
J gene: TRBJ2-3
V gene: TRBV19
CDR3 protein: CASRRRLADTQYF
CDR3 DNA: TGTGCCAGCCGACGCAGACTGGCAGATACGCAGTATTTT

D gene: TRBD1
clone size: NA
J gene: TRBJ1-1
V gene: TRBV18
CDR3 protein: CASSPDRANEAFF
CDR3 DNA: TGTGCCAGCTCACCTGACAGGGCGAATGAAGCTTTCTTT

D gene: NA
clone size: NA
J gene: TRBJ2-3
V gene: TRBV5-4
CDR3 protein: CASSLDVGRIFRGYTDTQYF
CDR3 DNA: TGTGCCAGCAGCTTGGACGTTGGGCGTATTTTTAGAGGTTACACAGATACGCAGTATTTT

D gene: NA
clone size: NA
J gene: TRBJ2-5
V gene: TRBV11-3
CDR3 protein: CASSLLRALGVQETQYF
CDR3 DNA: TGTGCCAGCAGCCTACTTCGAGCACTGGGGGTCCAAGAGACCCAGTACTTC

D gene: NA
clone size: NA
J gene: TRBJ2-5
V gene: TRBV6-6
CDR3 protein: CASTTRGDAQYF
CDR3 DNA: TGTGCCAGCACCACGAGGGGAGACGCGCAGTACTTC

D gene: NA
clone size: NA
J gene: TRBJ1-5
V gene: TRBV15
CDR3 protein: CATSRGDRPYQPQHF
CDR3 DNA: TGTGCCACCAGCAGAGGAGACAGGCCCTATCAGCCCCAGCATTTT

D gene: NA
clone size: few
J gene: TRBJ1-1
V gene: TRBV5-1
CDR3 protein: CASSFFNRVGDEAFF
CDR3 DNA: TGCGCCAGCAGCTTCTTCAACCGAGTGGGGGATGAAGCTTTCTTT

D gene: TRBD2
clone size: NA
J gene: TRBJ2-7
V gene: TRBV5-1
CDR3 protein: CASSLAGGANAYEQYF
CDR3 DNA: TGCGCCAGCAGCTTGGCCGGGGGGGCGAACGCCTACGAGCAGTACTTC

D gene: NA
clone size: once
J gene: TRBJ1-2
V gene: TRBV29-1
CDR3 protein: CSVGKNYGYTF
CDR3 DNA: TGCAGCGTTGGGAAAAACTATGGCTACACCTTC

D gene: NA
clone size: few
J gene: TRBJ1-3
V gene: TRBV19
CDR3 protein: CASSISGNTIYF
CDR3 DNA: TGTGCCAGTAGTATTTCCGGAAACACCATATATTTT

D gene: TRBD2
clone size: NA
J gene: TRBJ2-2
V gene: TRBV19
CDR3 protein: CASSRTGGNTGELFF
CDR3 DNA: TGTGCCAGTAGTAGAACGGGGGGAAACACCGGGGAGCTGTTTTTT

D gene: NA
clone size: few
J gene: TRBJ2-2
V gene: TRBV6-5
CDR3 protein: CASRDQGTVVGELFF
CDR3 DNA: TGTGCCAGCAGGGATCAGGGCACGGTGGTTGGGGAGCTGTTTTTT

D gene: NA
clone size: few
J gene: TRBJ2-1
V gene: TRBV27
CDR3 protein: CASRGGGGYYNEQFF
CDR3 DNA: TGTGCCAGCAGGGGGGGCGGTGGGTACTACAATGAGCAGTTCTTC

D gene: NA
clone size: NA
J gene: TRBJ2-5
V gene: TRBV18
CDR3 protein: CASSPPKPQETQYF
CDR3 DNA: TGTGCCAGCTCACCACCAAAGCCCCAAGAGACCCAGTACTTC

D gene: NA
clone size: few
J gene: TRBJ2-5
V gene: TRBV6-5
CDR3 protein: CASSYSGKETQYF
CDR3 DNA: TGTGCCAGCAGTTACTCGGGGAAAGAGACCCAGTACTTC

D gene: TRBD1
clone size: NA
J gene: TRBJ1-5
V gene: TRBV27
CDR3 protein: CASSLGTGANQPQHF
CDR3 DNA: TGTGCCAGCAGTTTAGGAACAGGGGCTAATCAGCCCCAGCATTTT

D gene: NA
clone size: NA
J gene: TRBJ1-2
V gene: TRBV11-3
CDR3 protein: CASSLIPRWVFCGYTF
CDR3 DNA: TGTGCCAGCAGCCTAATTCCCAGATGGGTATTCTGTGGCTACACCTTC

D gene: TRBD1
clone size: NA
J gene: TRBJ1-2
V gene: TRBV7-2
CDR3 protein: CASSRIRGRVYGYTF
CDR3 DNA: TGTGCCAGCAGCCGAATTAGGGGGCGAGTCTATGGCTACACCTTC

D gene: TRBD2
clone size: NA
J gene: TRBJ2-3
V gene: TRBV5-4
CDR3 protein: CASSQEGSGGLTDTQYF
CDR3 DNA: TGTGCCAGCAGCCAAGAAGGTAGCGGGGGACTCACAGATACGCAGTATTTT

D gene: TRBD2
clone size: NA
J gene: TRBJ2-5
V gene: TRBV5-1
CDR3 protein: CASSGGLAGGTETQYF
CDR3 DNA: TGCGCCAGCAGCGGGGGACTAGCGGGGGGGACGGAGACCCAGTACTTC